The following is a T cell receptor beta chain sequence with its context. This sample was taken from a study of blood T cell repertoires in COVID-19. Whole-study context: Some COVID-19 samples were acute and others convalescent; all came from the United States, Italy and Spain. PBMCs, B-cell-depleted T cells, or T cells provided the cDNA or gDNA that made up the material.

Germline CDR1 is SNHLY and CDR2 is FYNNEI. The CDR3 sequence is 15 residues long. V was pared by 0 bases and J by 8 bases, with 16 bases between. The data were produced by immunoSEQ multiplex PCR, yet TCRdb's version contains in-frame clones alone and is incomplete. In the table there are tens of thousands of clones, around 77% of which are singletons. The sample was peripheral blood. This receptor was taken from a man in his 70s with active or convalescent COVID-19. The chain is built from TRBV2 and TRBJ1-1; a weak D match, TRBD1 (5 bases). The CDR3 sequence is CASSEALWGRAEAFF. CDR3 sequence (DNA): TGTGCCAGCAGTGAAGCGCTTTGGGGCAGGGCCGAAGCTTTCTTT. The full variable domain, its missing parts supplied by reference TRBV2 and TRBJ1-1, is EPEVTQTPSHQVTQMGQEVILRCVPISNHLYFYWYRQILGQKVEFLVSFYNNEISEKSEIFDDQFSVERPDGSNFTLKIRSTKLEDSAMYFCASSEALWGRAEAFFGQGTRLTVV.